Listed below are T cell receptor beta chains from one sample, sequenced in a study of T cell repertoires in cytomegalovirus infection. TCRdb re-analysed the reads in MiXCR, keeping a single row per CDR3 protein. Found here are 300,000 to 400,000 distinct CDR3 sequences, approximately 18% of them singletons; the top ten hold less than 9.5%. Material for sequencing was PBMCs. These receptors came from a human donor in good health (CMV status not recorded). Some clones in this sample may be carry-over from other donors' samples. CDR3s include the opening cysteine and the closing phenylalanine or tryptophan. Each record gives: clone size, J gene, V gene, D gene, CDR3 DNA, CDR3 protein. D genes are given only for firm matches. Clone size is not always given. Where it is, it says once, few, many or a class for expanded clones.

clone size: once
J gene: TRBJ2-1
V gene: TRBV19
D gene: TRBD2
CDR3 DNA: TGTGCCAGTAAGGGACTAGCAAACAATGAGCAGTTCTTC
CDR3 protein: CASKGLANNEQFF

clone size: .
J gene: TRBJ2-5
V gene: TRBV29-1
D gene: .
CDR3 DNA: TGCAGCGTTGAGGGGCACAGGAAACTTCAAGAGACCCAGTACTTC
CDR3 protein: CSVEGHRKLQETQYF

clone size: many
J gene: TRBJ2-7
V gene: TRBV4-1
D gene: TRBD1
CDR3 DNA: TGCGCCAGCAGCCGGAGGGACAGGGATTACGAGCAGTACTTC
CDR3 protein: CASSRRDRDYEQYF

clone size: .
J gene: TRBJ1-1
V gene: TRBV19
D gene: TRBD1
CDR3 DNA: TGTGCCACCCCCGGACAGGGAGGCACTGAAGCTTTCTTT
CDR3 protein: CATPGQGGTEAFF

clone size: many
J gene: TRBJ2-7
V gene: TRBV11-2
D gene: .
CDR3 DNA: TGTGCCAGCAGCTTAATCGGGTGGTACGAGCAGTACTTC
CDR3 protein: CASSLIGWYEQYF

clone size: many
J gene: TRBJ2-5
V gene: TRBV10-3
D gene: .
CDR3 DNA: TGTGCCATCAGTGACGGCAGGATTAAAGAGACCCAGTACTTC
CDR3 protein: CAISDGRIKETQYF

clone size: few
J gene: TRBJ2-3
V gene: TRBV5-1
D gene: TRBD2
CDR3 DNA: TGCGCCAGCATGCGCGCGGGGGGGCGATCAGATACGCAGTATTTT
CDR3 protein: CASMRAGGRSDTQYF

clone size: few
J gene: TRBJ2-7
V gene: TRBV20-1
D gene: .
CDR3 DNA: TGCAGTGCTAGCGCAACGACTAGCTCCTACGAGCAGTACTTC
CDR3 protein: CSASATTSSYEQYF

clone size: .
J gene: TRBJ2-3
V gene: TRBV7-2
D gene: .
CDR3 DNA: TGTGCCAGCAGCTTTAGACGGACGGCTTTAGATAAGCAGTATTTT
CDR3 protein: CASSFRRTALDKQYF

clone size: many
J gene: TRBJ2-3
V gene: TRBV7-2
D gene: .
CDR3 DNA: TGTGCTAGCAGTCAGGGAGGCACAGATACGCAGTATTTT
CDR3 protein: CASSQGGTDTQYF

clone size: few
J gene: TRBJ2-3
V gene: TRBV7-2
D gene: TRBD2
CDR3 DNA: TGTGCCAGCAGCTTAGGGCTAGGCTTTGCGGGAGGAGGGACAGATACGCAGTATTTT
CDR3 protein: CASSLGLGFAGGGTDTQYF

clone size: .
J gene: TRBJ1-1
V gene: TRBV7-2
D gene: .
CDR3 DNA: TGTGCCAGCAGCCCCGGTTGGAACACTGAAGCTTTCTTT
CDR3 protein: CASSPGWNTEAFF

clone size: many
J gene: TRBJ2-7
V gene: TRBV7-2
D gene: .
CDR3 DNA: TGTGCCAGCAGCACACTTAAGGACGAGCAGTACTTC
CDR3 protein: CASSTLKDEQYF

clone size: many
J gene: TRBJ2-7
V gene: TRBV20-1
D gene: TRBD1
CDR3 DNA: TGCAGTGCCACTGGCCCGGGACAGGGAAGCTACGAGCAGTACTTC
CDR3 protein: CSATGPGQGSYEQYF

clone size: few
J gene: TRBJ2-1
V gene: TRBV4-1
D gene: TRBD2
CDR3 DNA: TGCGCCAGCAGCCGGGAACTAGCGGGAGGGGACAATGAGCAGTTCTTC
CDR3 protein: CASSRELAGGDNEQFF

clone size: many
J gene: TRBJ1-1
V gene: TRBV5-1
D gene: .
CDR3 DNA: TGCGCCAGCAGCTTGGGGTGGGGGAGGAACACTGAAGCTTTCTTT
CDR3 protein: CASSLGWGRNTEAFF

clone size: .
J gene: TRBJ2-1
V gene: TRBV5-3
D gene: TRBD2
CDR3 DNA: TGTGCCAGCAGCCCCGGTGTTAGCGGGGGGGCCTTGTATTCCAATGAGCAGTTCTTC
CDR3 protein: CASSPGVSGGALYSNEQFF

clone size: many
J gene: TRBJ1-5
V gene: TRBV7-2
D gene: .
CDR3 DNA: TGTGCCAGCAGCTCCTGGAATGGGCCCCAGCATTTT
CDR3 protein: CASSSWNGPQHF

clone size: many
J gene: TRBJ2-5
V gene: TRBV12-3/TRBV12-4
D gene: .
CDR3 DNA: TGTGCCAGCAGTTTTTGGGGCCCTCGAGAGACCCAGTACTTC
CDR3 protein: CASSFWGPRETQYF

clone size: .
J gene: TRBJ1-5
V gene: TRBV28
D gene: .
CDR3 DNA: TGTGCCAGCACCGAGCAAGATCAGCCCCAGCATTTT
CDR3 protein: CASTEQDQPQHF

clone size: .
J gene: TRBJ1-3
V gene: TRBV7-6
D gene: .
CDR3 DNA: TGTGCCAGCAGCTTATACACTGGAAACACCATATATTTT
CDR3 protein: CASSLYTGNTIYF

clone size: .
J gene: TRBJ1-4
V gene: TRBV4-1
D gene: .
CDR3 DNA: TGCGCCAGCAGCCGATGGGGCAGGGGAGCAACTAATGAAAAACTGTTTTTT
CDR3 protein: CASSRWGRGATNEKLFF